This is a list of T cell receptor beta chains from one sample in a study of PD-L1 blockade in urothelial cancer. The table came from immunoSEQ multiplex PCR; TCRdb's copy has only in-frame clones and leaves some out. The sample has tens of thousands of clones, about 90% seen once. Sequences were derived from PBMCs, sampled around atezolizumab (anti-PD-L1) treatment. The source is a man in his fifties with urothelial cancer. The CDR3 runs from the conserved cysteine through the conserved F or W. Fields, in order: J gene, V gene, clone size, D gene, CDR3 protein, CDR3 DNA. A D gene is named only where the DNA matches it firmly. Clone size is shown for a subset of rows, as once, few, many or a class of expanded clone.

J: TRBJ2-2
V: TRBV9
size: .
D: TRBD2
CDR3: CASSVGASGYTGELFF
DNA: TGTGCCAGCAGCGTAGGGGCTAGCGGGTACACCGGGGAGCTGTTTTTT

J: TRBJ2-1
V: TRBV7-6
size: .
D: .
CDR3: CASSFGTLNEQFF
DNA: TGTGCCAGCAGCTTCGGGACACTTAATGAGCAGTTCTTC

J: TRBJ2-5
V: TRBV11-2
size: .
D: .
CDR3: CASSLSATGRTQYF
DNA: TGTGCCAGCAGCTTAAGTGCAACAGGGAGGACCCAGTACTTC

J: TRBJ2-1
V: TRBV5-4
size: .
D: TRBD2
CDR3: CASSLAFGLAGLHEQFF
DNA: TGTGCCAGCAGCTTGGCCTTTGGACTAGCGGGACTCCATGAGCAGTTCTTC

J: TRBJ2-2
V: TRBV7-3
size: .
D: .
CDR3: CASSPGGLAGSTGELFF
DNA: TGTGCCAGCAGCCCCGGGGGGCTGGCGGGGTCCACCGGGGAGCTGTTTTTT

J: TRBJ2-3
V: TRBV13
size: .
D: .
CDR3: CASSFFVTGDTQYF
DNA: TGTGCCAGCAGCTTCTTTGTGACTGGAGATACGCAGTATTTT

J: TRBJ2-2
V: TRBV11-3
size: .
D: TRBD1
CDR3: CASSLGTGIGELFF
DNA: TGTGCCAGCAGCTTAGGGACAGGGATCGGGGAGCTGTTTTTT

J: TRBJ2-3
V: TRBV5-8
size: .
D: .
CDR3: CASGRWTVGTDTQYF
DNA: TGTGCCAGCGGTCGATGGACAGTCGGCACAGATACGCAGTATTTT

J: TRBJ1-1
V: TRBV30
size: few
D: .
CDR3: CAWSVNWASTEAFF
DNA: TGTGCCTGGAGTGTAAATTGGGCGAGCACTGAAGCTTTCTTT

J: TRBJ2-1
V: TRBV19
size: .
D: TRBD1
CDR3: CASSHRDRGFVGGNNEQFF
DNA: TGTGCCAGTAGTCACCGGGACAGGGGGTTTGTGGGGGGAAACAATGAGCAGTTCTTC

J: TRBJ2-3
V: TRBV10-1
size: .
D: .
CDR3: CASSVELSTDTQYF
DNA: TGCGCCAGCAGTGTAGAGCTTAGCACAGATACGCAGTATTTT

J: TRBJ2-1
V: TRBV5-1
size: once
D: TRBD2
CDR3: CASSPPGTSARGAYNEQFF
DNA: TGCGCCAGCAGCCCCCCCGGGACTAGCGCTAGAGGAGCCTACAATGAGCAGTTCTTC

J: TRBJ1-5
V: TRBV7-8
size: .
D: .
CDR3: CASSPHNQPQHF
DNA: TGTGCCAGTAGCCCCCATAATCAGCCCCAGCATTTT

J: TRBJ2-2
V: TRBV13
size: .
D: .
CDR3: CASSLSGVDPGELFF
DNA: TGTGCCAGCAGCCTATCGGGGGTAGACCCCGGGGAGCTGTTTTTT